The rows below give T cell receptor beta chains drawn from one sample of a study of blood T cell repertoires in COVID-19. Measured with immunoSEQ multiplex PCR; TCRdb has only the in-frame clones, and not every one. The sample has roughly 180,000 clones; 75% to 90% are singletons. Sequencing was done on a sample of PBMCs or T cells enriched from blood (not recorded which). The receptor source for this set is a woman aged 55-70 years who had recovered from COVID-19. Each CDR3 is given with its conserved first and last residue. A D gene is named only where the DNA matches it firmly. Where a row states a size, it is once, few, many or the class of an expanded clone; other rows omit it.

clone_size	v_call	d_call	j_call	cdr3_aa	cdr3_nt
NA	TRBV5-1	NA	TRBJ2-1	CASSFGSRYNEQFF	TGCGCCAGCAGCTTCGGGTCCAGATACAATGAGCAGTTCTTC
NA	TRBV20-1	NA	TRBJ1-2	CSASTPGQSNYGYTF	TGCAGTGCTAGTACTCCAGGACAGTCTAACTATGGCTACACCTTC
NA	TRBV11-2	NA	TRBJ2-7	CASSPRVRRSYEQYF	TGTGCCAGCAGCCCCCGCGTGCGGAGATCCTACGAGCAGTACTTC
few	TRBV18	NA	TRBJ1-5	CASSPSGQNNQPQHF	TGTGCCAGCTCACCTTCAGGACAGAACAATCAGCCCCAGCATTTT
NA	TRBV2	NA	TRBJ1-5	CASSEGSQPQHF	TGTGCCAGCAGTGAAGGCAGTCAGCCCCAGCATTTT
NA	TRBV30	TRBD1	TRBJ1-2	CARMRDRDFGYTF	TGTGCCCGGATGAGGGACAGGGACTTTGGCTACACCTTC
NA	TRBV6-2/TRBV6-3	NA	TRBJ1-1	CASSYSAQGSAEAFF	TGTGCCAGCAGTTACTCTGCCCAGGGCTCGGCTGAAGCTTTCTTT
NA	TRBV6-1	NA	TRBJ2-1	CASSEPTGNNEQFF	TGTGCCAGCAGTGAACCTACAGGGAACAATGAGCAGTTCTTC
NA	TRBV5-1	NA	TRBJ2-5	CASSNPSARQETQYF	TGCGCCAGCAGCAACCCCTCAGCGCGCCAAGAGACCCAGTACTTC
NA	TRBV3-1/TRBV3-2	TRBD1	TRBJ1-1	CASSRTGEGAFF	TGTGCCAGCAGCCGGACAGGGGAAGGAGCTTTCTTT
NA	TRBV3-1/TRBV3-2	NA	TRBJ2-5	CASSQGAGLKETQYF	TGTGCCAGCAGCCAAGGGGCGGGACTCAAAGAGACCCAGTACTTC
NA	TRBV9	TRBD1	TRBJ1-1	CASSIRGTGGLTEAFF	TGTGCCAGCAGCATCCGCGGGACAGGGGGCTTGACTGAAGCTTTCTTT
once	TRBV29-1	NA	TRBJ1-6	CSASSYNSPLHF	TGCAGCGCCAGCTCCTATAATTCACCCCTCCACTTT